The 13 T cell receptor beta chains below all came from one sample that was sequenced in a study of blood T cell repertoires in COVID-19. Clones were read by immunoSEQ multiplex PCR, and TCRdb kept only the in-frame ones, dropping some. The sample consists of some 150,000 clones, about 80% of them appearing once. The sequencing input was peripheral blood. The receptors derive from a woman of 80 years or more in a cohort sampled during active or convalescent COVID-19.

The V call is TRBV15, the J call TRBJ2-1; 11 nucleotides agree with TRBD2. Trimming took 3 bases from V and 0 from J; bases not matched to a gene: 4. This CDR3 contains 17 residues. Germline-derived CDR1 and CDR2 are LNHNV and YYDKDF (reference sequence). In DNA, the CDR3 is TGTGCCACCAGCAGGACTAGCGGGGAAAGCTCCTACAATGAGCAGTTCTTC. Amino acids: CATSRTSGESSYNEQFF.

This clone was seen a single time. This rearrangement joins TRBV18 to TRBJ2-3; D is perhaps TRBD1 (6 bases). Germline lookup yields CDR1 KGHSH and CDR2 LQKENI. This CDR3 comprises 15 residues. V lost 0 bases, J lost 4 bases, and 11 bases lay in between. CDR3 loop: CASSPPSQGPDTQYF. CDR3 sequence (DNA): TGTGCCAGCTCACCACCTTCACAGGGACCAGATACGCAGTATTTT.

The chain couples TRBV10-3 to TRBJ2-7; D gene ambiguous. Germline V lookup: CDR1 ENHRY, CDR2 SYGVKD. V was trimmed by 2 bases and J by 4 bases, leaving 9 bases between them. CDR3 length: 13 amino acids. As DNA, the CDR3 is TGTGCCATCAGTGAGGTCCTCGGGTACGAGCAGTACGTC. It translates to CAISEVLGYEQYV.

This clone was seen a single time. The CDR3 sequence: CASSLTGRGASTDTQYF. The CDR3 coding sequence is TGTGCCAGCAGCTTAACTGGCAGGGGGGCTAGCACAGATACGCAGTATTTT. The chain has TRBV7-2 and TRBJ2-3, with D perhaps TRBD1 (7 bases). V gave up 2 bases and J gave up 0 bases, with 15 bases separating them. Germline V gene lookup returns CDR1 SGHTA and CDR2 FQGNSA. The CDR3 runs 17 residues.

This chain links TRBV5-5 with TRBJ1-4, with D uncertain. Germline assignment: CDR1 SGHKS and CDR2 YYEKEE (reference sequence). V dropped 1 base and J dropped 4 bases, with 8 bases sitting between them. The length of the CDR3 is 14 residues. For the CDR3, the DNA is TGTGCCAGCAGCTTGATAGGAGTTAATGAAAAACTGTTTTTT. Amino acids: CASSLIGVNEKLFF.

The chain has TRBV7-2 and TRBJ1-2, with 8 bases matching TRBD1. Germline CDR1 and CDR2: SGHTA and FQGNSA. With V trimmed by 5 bases and J by 5 bases, 4 bases remained unmatched. CDR3 length: 13 residues. The CDR3 sequence is CASSEGQGYGYTF. As DNA, the CDR3 is TGTGCCAGCAGCGAAGGACAGGGTTATGGCTACACCTTC.

The chain combines TRBV28 with TRBJ2-6, with a weak D call TRBD2 (6 bases). Germline-derived CDR1 and CDR2 are MDHEN and SYDVKM. The ends were cut back, 6 bases at V and 0 bases at J, with 15 bases in the middle. This CDR3 has 17 residues. CDR3 in DNA: TGTGCCAGCAGGCGAGGAGGGCCCTACTCTGGGGCCAACGTCCTGACTTTC. It is translated as CASRRGGPYSGANVLTF.

The rearrangement uses TRBV3-1 (or the pseudogene TRBV3-2) and TRBJ2-3, with TRBD1 identical over 8 bases. This CDR3 region has 14 residues. J lost 3 bases, V lost 7 bases, and 6 bases had no gene match. Germline CDR1 LGHDT, CDR2 YNNKEL (reference sequence). Here the CDR3 reads CASMWTGRTDTQYF. CDR3 in DNA: TGTGCCAGCATGTGGACAGGGAGGACAGATACGCAGTATTTT.

In nucleotides, the CDR3 is TGTGCCAGCAGTTCCGGTTCTTTAACAGATACGCAGTATTTT. Residues: CASSSGSLTDTQYF. The rearrangement joins TRBV6-2 or TRBV6-3 to TRBJ2-3; D unclear. V dropped 4 bases and J dropped 3 bases, with 11 bases sitting between them. Germline V lookup: CDR1 MNHEY, CDR2 SVGEGT. The CDR3 consists of 14 residues.

V usage is TRBV28 and J usage is TRBJ2-7; possibly TRBD1 for D (6 bases). The CDR3 totals 12 residues. In germline, CDR1 is MDHEN, CDR2 SYDVKM. Trimming took off 6 bases at V and 3 bases at J, with 9 bases between the two ends. This CDR3 is CASRGAYYEQYV. The CDR3 DNA reads as TGTGCCAGCAGGGGGGCTTACTACGAGCAGTACGTC.

CDR3 bases: TGTGCCAGCAGCTTAGAGGCGGGTGGAAACACCATATATTTT. Translating gives CASSLEAGGNTIYF. V gene TRBV7-8 combines with J gene TRBJ1-3; no firm D call. Trimming took off 1 base at V and 3 bases at J, with 7 bases between the two ends. CDR3 length equals 14 residues. Germline V CDR1 and CDR2: SGHVS, FQNEAQ.

The chain carries TRBV6-5 and TRBJ1-1; D possibly corresponds to TRBD1 (5 bases). The germline CDR1 and CDR2 sequences are MNHEY and SVGAGI. V shed 8 bases and J shed 5 bases, with 21 bases lying between them. This CDR3 comprises 15 residues. CDR3 sequence (DNA): TGTGCCAGCTTTCCTAGGGGACGGCGGGGTACTGAAGCTTTCTTT. Amino acid sequence: CASFPRGRRGTEAFF.

This sequence joins TRBV5-1 and TRBJ1-1, with a tentative D call TRBD1 (5 bases). With 1 base removed from V and 6 bases from J, the gap between germline ends came to 22 bases. This CDR3 has 17 amino acids. CDR1 is SGHRS and CDR2 is YFSETQ in the germline V gene. The DNA of the CDR3 is TGCGCCAGCAGCTTGACACCCCCGGGGCGGGGGGTCTCTGAAGCTTTCTTT. Its protein is CASSLTPPGRGVSEAFF.